This TCR beta chain derives from a study of blood T cell repertoires in COVID-19. Some clones are missing from TCRdb's copy, which holds only in-frame ones; the method was immunoSEQ multiplex PCR. Counted here are 200,000 to 300,000 clones, about four fifths occurring once; the ten biggest clones make up 6.5% to 8.5%. CDR1 is SGHKS and CDR2 is YYEKEE in the germline V gene (reference sequence). CDR3 length: 15 amino acids. The V segment lost 4 bases and the J segment 7 bases; nucleotides outside the gene matches: 8. The receptor was derived from a woman of 80 years or more with COVID-19, enrolled during active disease. V and J are TRBV5-5 and TRBJ2-2; 9 nucleotides align to TRBD1. Specimen: peripheral blood. The CDR3 reads CASSQGRTGVGELFF. The CDR3 DNA follows: TGTGCCAGCAGCCAGGGACGGACAGGGGTCGGGGAGCTGTTTTTT.